The rows below give T cell receptor beta chains drawn from one sample of a study of CD8+ T cells in alopecia areata. Produced via immunoSEQ multiplex PCR; TCRdb's table is partial and in-frame only. The sample contains 150,000 to 200,000 clones, under 80% of which appear only once. Sequences were derived from CD4+ T cells sorted from blood, sampled at week 49, from a patient treated with tofacitinib. Source of these receptors: a human donor with alopecia areata. Each CDR3 is given with its conserved first and last residue. A D gene is named only where the DNA matches it firmly. Size is stated for part of the rows, as once, few or many counts, or as a class when the clone is expanded.

J,D,V,size,CDR3,DNA
TRBJ1-4,TRBD1,TRBV30,once,CAWSIRQGGEKLFF,TGTGCCTGGAGTATCCGACAGGGAGGGGAAAAACTGTTTTTT
TRBJ1-6,-,TRBV15,-,CATSSQQGKNSPLHF,TGTGCCACCAGCAGTCAGCAGGGCAAGAATTCACCCCTCCACTTT
TRBJ1-2,-,TRBV29-1,-,CSVGEVELGNYGYTF,TGCAGCGTTGGCGAAGTTGAGTTGGGAAACTATGGCTACACCTTC
TRBJ1-2,-,TRBV14,few,CASSQDVNYGYTF,TGTGCCAGCAGCCAAGACGTTAACTATGGCTACACCTTC
TRBJ1-2,TRBD1,TRBV19,-,CASSIANRGRLYGYTF,TGTGCCAGTAGTATCGCAAACAGGGGGCGCCTCTATGGCTACACCTTC
TRBJ2-7,-,TRBV4-3,few,CASSQAEISYEQYF,TGCGCCAGCAGCCAAGCGGAGATCTCCTACGAGCAGTACTTC
TRBJ1-2,-,TRBV7-6,-,CASSQSVGEATF,TGTGCCAGCAGCCAGTCCGTTGGGGAGGCCACCTTC
TRBJ2-5,TRBD2,TRBV5-1,-,CASSSIGLAGETQYF,TGCGCCAGCAGCTCGATAGGACTAGCTGGAGAGACCCAGTACTTC
TRBJ2-2,TRBD1,TRBV6-6,-,CASRSDRELTGELFF,TGTGCCAGCAGGAGCGACAGGGAGCTCACCGGGGAGCTGTTTTTT
TRBJ2-7,TRBD1,TRBV30,few,CACYRDRSYEQYF,TGTGCCTGCTACCGGGACAGGTCCTACGAGCAGTACTTC